One TCR beta chain is described in this entry. This CDR3 is 13 amino acids long. Trimming shortened V by 4 bases and J by 6 bases, and 10 bases separated the two germline ends. Germline V gene sequence: CDR1 KGHSH, CDR2 LQKENI. Sequencing was performed with immunoSEQ multiplex PCR; in TCRdb, only in-frame clones are kept and a portion is missing. Among tens of thousands of clones listed, less than 90% were seen once. This sample was included in a study of blood T cell repertoires in COVID-19. About the study: Italy, Spain and the United States were the sources of the convalescent and acute COVID-19 samples.

The chain employs TRBV18 and TRBJ1-3; D is uncertain. Material for sequencing was peripheral blood. The clonotype comes from a man aged 65 to 79 with active COVID-19. DNA of the CDR3: TGTGCCAGCTCACAAGCCGGGGAAAACACCATATATTTT. As protein: CASSQAGENTIYF.